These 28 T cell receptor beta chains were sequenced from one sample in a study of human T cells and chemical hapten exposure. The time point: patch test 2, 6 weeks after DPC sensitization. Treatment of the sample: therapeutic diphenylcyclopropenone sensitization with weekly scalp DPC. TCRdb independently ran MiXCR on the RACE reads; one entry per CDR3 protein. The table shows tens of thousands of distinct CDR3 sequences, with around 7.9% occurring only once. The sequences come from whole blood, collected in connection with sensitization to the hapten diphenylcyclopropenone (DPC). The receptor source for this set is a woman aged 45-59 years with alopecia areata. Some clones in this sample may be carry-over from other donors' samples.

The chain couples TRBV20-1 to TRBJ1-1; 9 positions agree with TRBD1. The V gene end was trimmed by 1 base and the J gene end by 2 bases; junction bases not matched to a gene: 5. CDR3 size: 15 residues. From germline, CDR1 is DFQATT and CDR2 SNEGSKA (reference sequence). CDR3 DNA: TGCAGTGCTAGAGGGACAGGGGAGGACAACACTGAAGCTTTCTTT. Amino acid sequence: CSARGTGEDNTEAFF.

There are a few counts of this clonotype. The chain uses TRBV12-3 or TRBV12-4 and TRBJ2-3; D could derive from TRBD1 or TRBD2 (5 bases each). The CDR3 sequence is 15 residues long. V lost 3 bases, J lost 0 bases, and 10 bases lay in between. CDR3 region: CASSFRDQSTDTQYF. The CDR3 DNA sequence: TGTGCCAGCAGTTTTAGGGACCAAAGCACAGATACGCAGTATTTT.

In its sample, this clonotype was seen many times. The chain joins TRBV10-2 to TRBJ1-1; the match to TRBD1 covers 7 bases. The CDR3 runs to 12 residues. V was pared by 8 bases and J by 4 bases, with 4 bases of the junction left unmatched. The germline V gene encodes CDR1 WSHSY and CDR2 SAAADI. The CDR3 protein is CASRDSSTEAFF. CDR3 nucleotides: TGCGCCAGCCGGGACAGTAGCACTGAAGCTTTCTTT.

CDR3 amino acids: CASIFGRETQYF. The CDR3 nucleotides are TGTGCCAGCATCTTCGGACGGGAGACCCAGTACTTC. V gene TRBV5-8 combines with J gene TRBJ2-5; unclear D gene. V lost 6 bases and J lost 5, with 11 bases in between. Germline CDR1 and CDR2: SGHTS and YDEGEE. The CDR3 contains 12 residues.

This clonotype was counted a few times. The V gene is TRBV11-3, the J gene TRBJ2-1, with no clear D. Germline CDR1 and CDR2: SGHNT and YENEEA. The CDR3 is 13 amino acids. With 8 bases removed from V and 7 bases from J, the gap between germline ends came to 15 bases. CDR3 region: CASSGELFNEQFF. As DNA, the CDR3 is TGTGCCAGCTCTGGCGAGTTGTTTAATGAGCAGTTCTTC. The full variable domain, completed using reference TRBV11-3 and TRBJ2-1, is EAGVVQSPRYKIIEKKQPVAFWCNPISGHNTLYWYLQNLGQGPELLIRYENEEAVDDSQLPKDRFSAERLKGVDSTLKIQPAELGDSAVYLCASSGELFNEQFFGPGTRLTVL.

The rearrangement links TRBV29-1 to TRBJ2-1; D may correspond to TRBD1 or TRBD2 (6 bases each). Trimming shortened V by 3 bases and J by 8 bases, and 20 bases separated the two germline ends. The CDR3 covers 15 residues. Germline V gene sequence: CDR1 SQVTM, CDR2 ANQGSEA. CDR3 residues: CSVESKGGCSDEQFF. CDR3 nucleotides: TGCAGCGTTGAGTCCAAGGGGGGCTGTAGCGATGAGCAGTTCTTC.

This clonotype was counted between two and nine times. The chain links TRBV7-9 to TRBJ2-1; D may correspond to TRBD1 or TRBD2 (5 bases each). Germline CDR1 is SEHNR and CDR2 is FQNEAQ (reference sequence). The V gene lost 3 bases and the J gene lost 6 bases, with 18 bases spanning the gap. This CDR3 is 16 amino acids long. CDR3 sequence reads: CASSFPRDAEGNEQFF. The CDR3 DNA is TGTGCCAGCAGCTTCCCTCGGGACGCGGAAGGCAATGAGCAGTTCTTC.

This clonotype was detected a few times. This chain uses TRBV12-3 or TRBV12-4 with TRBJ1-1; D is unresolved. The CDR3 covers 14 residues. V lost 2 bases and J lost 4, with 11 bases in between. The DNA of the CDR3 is TGTGCCAGCAGTTTAAGAGGGTATGCCACTGAAGCTTTCTTT. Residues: CASSLRGYATEAFF.

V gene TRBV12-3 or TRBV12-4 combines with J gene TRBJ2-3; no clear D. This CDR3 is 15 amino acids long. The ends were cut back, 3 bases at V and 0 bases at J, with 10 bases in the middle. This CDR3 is CASSLVPPSTDTQYF. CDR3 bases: TGTGCCAGCAGTTTGGTTCCTCCTAGCACAGATACGCAGTATTTT.

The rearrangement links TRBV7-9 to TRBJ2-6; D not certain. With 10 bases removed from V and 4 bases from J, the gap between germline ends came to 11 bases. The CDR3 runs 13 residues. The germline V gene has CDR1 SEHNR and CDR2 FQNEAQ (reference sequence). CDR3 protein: CAIPPSGANVLTF. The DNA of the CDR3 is TGTGCCATCCCGCCTTCCGGGGCCAACGTCCTGACTTTC.

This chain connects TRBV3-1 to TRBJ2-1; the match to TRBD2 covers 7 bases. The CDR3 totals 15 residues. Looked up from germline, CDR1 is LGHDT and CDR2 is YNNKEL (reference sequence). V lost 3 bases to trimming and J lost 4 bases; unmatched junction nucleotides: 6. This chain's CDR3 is CASSQSGKAYNEQFF. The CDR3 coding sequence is TGTGCCAGCAGCCAGAGCGGGAAGGCGTACAATGAGCAGTTCTTC.

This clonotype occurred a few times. The chain's CDR3 is CANSLRRAGDDEQYF. The DNA for the CDR3 is TGTGCCAACTCCCTTAGGAGGGCGGGGGACGACGAGCAGTACTTC. The genes are TRBV2 and TRBJ2-7; 7 bases are a match to TRBD2. CDR1 and CDR2 from the germline V gene are SNHLY and FYNNEI. The trim removed 10 bases at V and 5 bases at J, leaving 17 bases unmatched. This CDR3 has 15 amino acids.

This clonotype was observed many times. The CDR3 protein is CASSDRPGAGNTEAFF. CDR3 nucleotides: TGTGCCAGCAGTGATAGGCCAGGGGCCGGGAACACTGAAGCTTTCTTT. The rearrangement joins TRBV6-1 to TRBJ1-1; D might be TRBD1 (6 bases). V gave up 3 bases and J gave up 1 base, with 15 bases separating them. Germline lookup yields CDR1 MNHNS and CDR2 SASEGT. There are 16 residues in the CDR3.

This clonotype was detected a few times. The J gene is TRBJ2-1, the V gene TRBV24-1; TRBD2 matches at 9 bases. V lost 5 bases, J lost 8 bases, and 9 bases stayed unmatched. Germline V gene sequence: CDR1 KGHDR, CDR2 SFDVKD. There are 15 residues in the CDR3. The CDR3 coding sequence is TGTGCCACCAGTGCCAGCGGGGGGCTCATCTATGAGCAGTTCTTC. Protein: CATSASGGLIYEQFF.

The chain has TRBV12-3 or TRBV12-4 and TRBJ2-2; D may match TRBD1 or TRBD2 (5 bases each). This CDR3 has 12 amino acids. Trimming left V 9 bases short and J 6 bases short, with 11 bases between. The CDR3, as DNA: TGTGCCAGTAGGACGGGACCCGGGGAGCTGTTTTTT. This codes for CASRTGPGELFF.

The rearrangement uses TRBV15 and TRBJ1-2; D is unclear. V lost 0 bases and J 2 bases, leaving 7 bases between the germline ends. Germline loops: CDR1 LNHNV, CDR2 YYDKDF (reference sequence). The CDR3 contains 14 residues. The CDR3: CATSRDNSNYGYTF. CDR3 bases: TGTGCCACCAGCAGAGATAACAGCAACTATGGCTACACCTTC.

The CDR3 region has the DNA TGTGCCAGCAGCTCCACGGGACAGAACAATTCACCCCTCCACTTT. Protein sequence: CASSSTGQNNSPLHF. The chain links TRBV7-2 to TRBJ1-6; TRBD1 agrees at 7 bases. This CDR3 contains 15 residues. Germline assignment: CDR1 SGHTA and CDR2 FQGNSA. V shed 4 bases and J 7 bases; nucleotides not matched to a gene: 7.

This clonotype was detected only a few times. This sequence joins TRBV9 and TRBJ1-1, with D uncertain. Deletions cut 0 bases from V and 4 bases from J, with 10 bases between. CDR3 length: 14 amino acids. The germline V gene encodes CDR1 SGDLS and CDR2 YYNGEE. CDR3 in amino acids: CASSVVADSTEAFF. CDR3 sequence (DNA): TGTGCCAGCAGCGTAGTGGCGGATTCCACTGAAGCTTTCTTT.

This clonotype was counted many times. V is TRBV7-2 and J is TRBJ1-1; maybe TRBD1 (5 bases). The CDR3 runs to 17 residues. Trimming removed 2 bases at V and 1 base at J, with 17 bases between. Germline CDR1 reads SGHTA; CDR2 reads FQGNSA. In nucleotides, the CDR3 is TGTGCCAGCAGCTTACTCGGCAGGGTCCCATCGAACACTGAAGCTTTCTTT. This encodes CASSLLGRVPSNTEAFF.

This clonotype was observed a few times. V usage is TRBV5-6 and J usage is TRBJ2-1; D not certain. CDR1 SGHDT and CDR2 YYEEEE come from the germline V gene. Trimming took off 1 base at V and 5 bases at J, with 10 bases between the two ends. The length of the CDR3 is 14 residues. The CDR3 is CASSLTSPNNEQFF. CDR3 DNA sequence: TGTGCCAGCAGCTTGACCTCTCCTAACAATGAGCAGTTCTTC. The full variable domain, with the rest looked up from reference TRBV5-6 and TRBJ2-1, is DAGVTQSPTHLIKTRGQQVTLRCSPKSGHDTVSWYQQALGQGPQFIFQYYEEEERQRGNFPDRFSGHQFPNYSSELNVNALLLGDSALYLCASSLTSPNNEQFFGPGTRLTVL.

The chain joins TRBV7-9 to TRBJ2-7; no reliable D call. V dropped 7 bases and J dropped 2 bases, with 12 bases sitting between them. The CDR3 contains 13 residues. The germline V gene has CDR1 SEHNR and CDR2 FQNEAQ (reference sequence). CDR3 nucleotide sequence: TGTGCCAGCAACGGTAATCCCCCCTACGAGCAGTACTTC. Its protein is CASNGNPPYEQYF.

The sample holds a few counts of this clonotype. The CDR3 protein is CASSGGGLKNTDTQYF. The CDR3 DNA reads TGTGCCAGCAGCGGAGGGGGACTGAAAAACACAGATACGCAGTATTTT. This chain links TRBV7-3 with TRBJ2-3, with D perhaps TRBD1 or TRBD2 (6 bases each). V gave up 5 bases and J gave up 2 bases, with 17 bases separating them. The germline V gene has CDR1 SGHTA and CDR2 FQGTGA. The CDR3 is 16 residues long.

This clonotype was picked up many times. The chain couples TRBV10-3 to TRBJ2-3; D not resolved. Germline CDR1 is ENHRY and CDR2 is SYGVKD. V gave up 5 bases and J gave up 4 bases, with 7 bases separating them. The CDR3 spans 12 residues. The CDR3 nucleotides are TGTGCCATCAGTCAATCGGCAGATACGCAGTATTTT. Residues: CAISQSADTQYF.

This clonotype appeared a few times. The CDR3 loop reads CAWSSPETQYF. The CDR3 coding sequence is TGTGCCTGGAGTTCCCCCGAGACCCAGTACTTC. The rearrangement joins TRBV30 to TRBJ2-5; D gene unclear. Trimming cost V 2 bases and J 5 bases, with 6 bases left between them. Germline-derived CDR1 and CDR2 are GTSNPN and SVGIG (reference sequence). The CDR3 consists of 11 residues.

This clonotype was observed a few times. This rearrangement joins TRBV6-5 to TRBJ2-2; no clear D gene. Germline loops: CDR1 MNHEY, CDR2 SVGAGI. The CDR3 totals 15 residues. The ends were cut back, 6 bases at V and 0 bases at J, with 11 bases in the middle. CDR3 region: CASRDPPTNTGELFF. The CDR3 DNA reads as TGTGCCAGCAGGGATCCCCCGACGAACACCGGGGAGCTGTTTTTT.

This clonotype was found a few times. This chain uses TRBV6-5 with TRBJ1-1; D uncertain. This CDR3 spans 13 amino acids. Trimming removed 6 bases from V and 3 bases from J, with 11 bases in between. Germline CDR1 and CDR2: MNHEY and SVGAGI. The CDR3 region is CASSWNPYTEAFF. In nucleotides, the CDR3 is TGTGCCAGCAGCTGGAACCCTTACACTGAAGCTTTCTTT.

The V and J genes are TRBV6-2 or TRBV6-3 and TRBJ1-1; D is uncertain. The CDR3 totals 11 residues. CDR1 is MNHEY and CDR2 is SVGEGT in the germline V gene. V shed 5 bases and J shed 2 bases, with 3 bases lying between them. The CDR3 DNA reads TGTGCCAGCAGTCCTAACACTGAAGCTTTCTTT. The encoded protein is CASSPNTEAFF.

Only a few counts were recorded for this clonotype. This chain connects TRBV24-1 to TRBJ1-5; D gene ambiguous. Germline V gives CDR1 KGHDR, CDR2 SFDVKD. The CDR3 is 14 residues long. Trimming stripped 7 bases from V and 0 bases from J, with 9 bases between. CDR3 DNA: TGTGCCACCAGGGAGGGCGGTAGCAATCAGCCCCAGCATTTT. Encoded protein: CATREGGSNQPQHF.